This T cell receptor (beta chain) was sequenced in a study of blood T cell repertoires in COVID-19. Study context: Italy, Spain and the United States were the sources of the convalescent and acute COVID-19 samples.

As processed by the authors: Amplification from reference gene primers served as the basis for estimated nucleated cell counts. Assay used: immunoSEQ multiplex PCR; TCRdb lists only in-frame clones, some missing. The D gene and trimming were derived from the DNA, and the V and J assignments and clone size from that table. The table includes more than 400,000 clones, roughly 87% detected once. Cohorts were assigned according to the clinical history that participants reported. In Cohort 3, a recovered donor had either two negative PCRs, clearance, or symptom resolution. The CDR3 runs to 13 residues. The V end was cut by 4 bases, the J end by 2 bases, with 11 bases between. The germline gives CDR1 SQVTM, CDR2 ANQGSEA.

This sequence originates from a woman younger than 30 who had recovered from COVID-19. The V call is TRBV29-1, the J call TRBJ1-2; D is perhaps TRBD1 (5 bases). The sample consisted of PBMCs or T cells enriched from blood (not recorded which). The CDR3 loop is CSVGGLLNYGYTF. Written as DNA, the CDR3 is TGCAGCGTTGGGGGACTTCTCAACTATGGCTACACCTTC.